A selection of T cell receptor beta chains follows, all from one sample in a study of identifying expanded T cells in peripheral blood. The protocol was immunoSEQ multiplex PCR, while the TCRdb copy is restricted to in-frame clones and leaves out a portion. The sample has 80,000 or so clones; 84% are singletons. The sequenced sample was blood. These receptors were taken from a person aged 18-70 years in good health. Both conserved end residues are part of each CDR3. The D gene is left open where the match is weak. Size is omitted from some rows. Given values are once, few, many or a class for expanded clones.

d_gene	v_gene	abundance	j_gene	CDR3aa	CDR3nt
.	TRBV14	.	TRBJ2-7	CASSPGPYEQYF	TGTGCCAGCAGCCCAGGACCCTACGAGCAGTACTTC
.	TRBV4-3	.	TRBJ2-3	CASSQENSYTDTQYF	TGCGCCAGCAGCCAAGAGAACAGTTACACAGATACGCAGTATTTT
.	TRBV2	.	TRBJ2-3	CASTLRTDNTDTQYF	TGTGCCAGCACCCTACGGACAGACAACACAGATACGCAGTATTTT
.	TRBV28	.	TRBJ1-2	CASKQSWDTGYTF	TGTGCCAGTAAACAGTCCTGGGACACTGGCTACACCTTC
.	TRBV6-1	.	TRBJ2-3	CASSLQGDTQYF	TGTGCCAGCAGTTTACAGGGAGATACGCAGTATTTT
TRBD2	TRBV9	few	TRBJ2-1	CASSVGTSGMLEQFF	TGTGCCAGCAGCGTAGGGACTAGCGGGATGCTTGAGCAGTTCTTC
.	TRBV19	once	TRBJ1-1	CASSIRGRNTEAFF	TGTGCCAGTAGTATTCGGGGGCGGAACACTGAAGCTTTCTTT
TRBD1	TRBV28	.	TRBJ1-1	CASSLLLEGQGEPEAFF	TGTGCCAGCAGTTTATTATTGGAAGGACAGGGGGAGCCTGAAGCTTTCTTT
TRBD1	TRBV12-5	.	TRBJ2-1	CASPPVLNRGRAYNEQFF	TGTGCTAGCCCCCCAGTCTTAAACAGGGGAAGAGCCTACAATGAGCAGTTCTTC
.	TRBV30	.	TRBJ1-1	CAWSELRNTEAFF	TGTGCCTGGAGCGAACTGAGGAACACTGAAGCTTTCTTT
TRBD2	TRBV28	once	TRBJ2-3	CASSIAGYTDTQYF	TGTGCCAGCAGTATAGCGGGGTACACAGATACGCAGTATTTT
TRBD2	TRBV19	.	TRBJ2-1	CASSILAGGSSYNEQFF	TGTGCCAGTAGTATCCTAGCGGGTGGGAGCTCCTACAATGAGCAGTTCTTC
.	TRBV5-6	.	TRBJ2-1	CASSLDGRTAYNEQFF	TGTGCCAGCAGCTTGGACGGTCGGACAGCATACAATGAGCAGTTCTTC
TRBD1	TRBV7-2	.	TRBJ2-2	CVVRGRTGELFF	TGTGTTGTGAGGGGGCGCACCGGGGAGCTGTTTTTT
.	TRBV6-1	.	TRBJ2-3	CASTVHTDTQYF	TGTGCCAGTACGGTCCACACAGATACGCAGTATTTT
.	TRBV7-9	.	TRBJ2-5	CASGPSRGWETQYF	TGTGCCAGCGGCCCCTCCCGGGGGTGGGAGACCCAGTACTTC
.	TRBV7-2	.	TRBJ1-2	CASSLDPGTNYGYTF	TGTGCCAGCAGCTTAGACCCAGGGACTAACTATGGCTACACCTTC
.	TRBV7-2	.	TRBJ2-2	CASSLDRGNTGELFF	TGTGCCAGCAGCTTAGACCGCGGGAACACCGGGGAGCTGTTTTTT
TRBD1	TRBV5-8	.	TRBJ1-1	CASSLGQGATEAFF	TGTGCCAGCAGTCTGGGACAGGGGGCTACTGAAGCTTTCTTT
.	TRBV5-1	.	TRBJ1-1	CASSLRGPTEAFF	TGCGCCAGCAGCTTGCGGGGGCCCACTGAAGCTTTCTTT
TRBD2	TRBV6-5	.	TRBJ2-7	CASRPGLASSYEQYF	TGTGCCAGCAGACCAGGACTAGCGAGCTCCTACGAGCAGTACTTC
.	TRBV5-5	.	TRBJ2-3	CASSSWTSTDTQYF	TGTGCCAGCAGCTCTTGGACTAGCACAGATACGCAGTATTTT
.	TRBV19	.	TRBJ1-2	CASGQPDAYGYTF	TGTGCCAGCGGACAGCCCGATGCCTATGGCTACACCTTC
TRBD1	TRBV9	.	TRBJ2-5	CASSVQGASETQYF	TGTGCCAGCAGCGTACAGGGGGCATCGGAGACCCAGTACTTC
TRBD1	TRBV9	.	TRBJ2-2	CASSGPGQGYTGELFF	TGTGCCAGCAGCGGGCCGGGACAGGGCTACACCGGGGAGCTGTTTTTT
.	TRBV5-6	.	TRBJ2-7	CASSPTGPEEQYF	TGTGCCAGCAGCCCGACAGGCCCTGAGGAGCAGTACTTC
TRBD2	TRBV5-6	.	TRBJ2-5	CASEASGEQETQYF	TGTGCCAGCGAAGCTAGCGGGGAGCAAGAGACCCAGTACTTC
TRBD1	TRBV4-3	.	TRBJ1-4	CASSRIYRDRENSNEKLFF	TGCGCCAGCAGCCGGATATACCGGGACAGGGAAAACTCTAATGAAAAACTGTTTTTT
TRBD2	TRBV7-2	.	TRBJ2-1	CASSFTSGNGDEQFF	TGTGCCAGCAGCTTCACTAGCGGGAACGGCGATGAGCAGTTCTTC
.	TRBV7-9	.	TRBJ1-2	CASSPTGQREGYTF	TGTGCCAGCAGCCCGACCGGACAGAGGGAAGGCTACACCTTC
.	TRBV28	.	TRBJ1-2	CASNSGRNYGYTF	TGTGCCAGCAACTCTGGGCGGAACTATGGCTACACCTTC
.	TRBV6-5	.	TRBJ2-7	CASRMGRWYF	TGTGCCAGCAGGATGGGTAGGTGGTACTTC
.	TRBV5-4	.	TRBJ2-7	CASTGFRDSGSYEQYF	TGTGCCAGCACCGGATTCCGGGACTCCGGCTCCTACGAGCAGTACTTC
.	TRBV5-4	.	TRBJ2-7	CASSLAAGTDYEQYF	TGTGCCAGCAGCTTGGCCGCGGGGACAGACTACGAGCAGTACTTC
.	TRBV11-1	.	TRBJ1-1	CASSLAGVNTEAFF	TGTGCCAGCAGCTTAGCGGGGGTGAACACTGAAGCTTTCTTT
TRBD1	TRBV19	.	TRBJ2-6	CASSMSRPGQGAVGANVLTF	TGTGCCAGTAGTATGTCCAGACCGGGACAGGGGGCAGTTGGGGCCAACGTCCTGACTTTC
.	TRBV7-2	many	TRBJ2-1	CASSLVYSPKNNEQFF	TGTGCCAGCAGCTTAGTCTACAGCCCCAAAAACAATGAGCAGTTCTTC
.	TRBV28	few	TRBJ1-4	CASSFALGAREKLFF	TGTGCCAGCAGTTTCGCCTTGGGGGCTCGGGAAAAACTGTTTTTT
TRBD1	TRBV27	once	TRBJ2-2	CASSMTGANTGELFF	TGTGCCAGCAGTATGACAGGGGCTAACACCGGGGAGCTGTTTTTT
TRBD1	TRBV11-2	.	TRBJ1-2	CASSSSLGGQGRSGYTF	TGTGCCAGCAGCTCCTCCCTGGGGGGACAGGGGAGGTCTGGCTACACCTTC
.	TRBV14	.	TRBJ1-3	CASSQDRGISGNTIYF	TGTGCCAGTAGCCAAGATCGGGGGATATCTGGAAACACCATATATTTT
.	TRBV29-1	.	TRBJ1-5	CSVAEGNGNQPQHF	TGCAGCGTTGCTGAGGGTAATGGCAATCAGCCCCAGCATTTT
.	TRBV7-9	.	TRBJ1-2	CASTTWPSRSSNYGYTF	TGTGCCAGCACCACTTGGCCCTCAAGGTCATCCAACTATGGCTACACCTTC
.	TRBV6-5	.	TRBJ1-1	CASSYAGSADTEAFF	TGTGCCAGCAGTTATGCCGGATCCGCGGACACTGAAGCTTTCTTT
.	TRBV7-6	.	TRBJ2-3	CASSLVATKQDTQYF	TGTGCCAGCAGCTTAGTAGCCACGAAACAAGATACGCAGTATTTT
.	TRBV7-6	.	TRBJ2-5	CASSPPWRERQETQYF	TGTGCCAGCAGCCCCCCTTGGAGGGAGCGCCAAGAGACCCAGTACTTC
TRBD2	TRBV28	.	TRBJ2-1	CASSLVLAGGSNEQFF	TGTGCCAGCAGTTTAGTACTAGCGGGAGGGAGTAATGAGCAGTTCTTC
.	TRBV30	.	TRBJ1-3	CAWSSGGAIAGNTIYF	TGTGCCTGGAGTTCGGGAGGGGCCATTGCTGGAAACACCATATATTTT
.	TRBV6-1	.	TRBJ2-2	CASNLNTGELFF	TGTGCCAGCAACCTTAACACCGGGGAGCTGTTTTTT
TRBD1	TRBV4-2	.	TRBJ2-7	CASSPRGQGPYEQYF	TGTGCCAGCAGCCCCCGGGGACAGGGCCCCTACGAGCAGTACTTC
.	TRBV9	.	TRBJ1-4	CASSPNGATNEKLFF	TGTGCCAGCAGCCCTAACGGTGCAACTAATGAAAAACTGTTTTTT
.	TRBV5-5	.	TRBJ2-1	CASSLVGKNNEQFF	TGTGCCAGCAGCTTGGTCGGAAAAAACAATGAGCAGTTCTTC
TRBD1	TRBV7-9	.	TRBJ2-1	CASSSQGASYNEQFF	TGTGCCAGCAGTTCACAGGGGGCGAGCTACAATGAGCAGTTCTTC